Shown below are 24 T cell receptor beta chains from a single sample sequenced in a study of breast tumors, draining lymph nodes, adjacent tissues. TCRdb recomputed calls from the multiplex PCR reads with MiXCR, one row per CDR3 protein. The table shows 90,000 to 120,000 distinct CDR3 sequences, with 21% occurring only once. Samples came from axillary lymph nodes draining the breast cancer. Sequences were obtained from axillary lymph node tissue. These TCRs come from a female donor with breast cancer. Some clones in this sample may be carry-over from other donors' samples.

This clonotype was detected many times. The V call is TRBV14, the J call TRBJ2-1; TRBD2 agrees at 15 bases. V lost 1 base, J lost 6 bases, and 10 bases stayed unmatched. The CDR3 contains 19 residues. Germline V gene data show CDR1 as SGHDN and CDR2 as FVKESK. CDR3 bases: TGTGCCAGCAGCCAAGCCCCCGGGACTAGCGGGAGGAGGGGCAATGAGCAGTTCTTC. It yields the protein CASSQAPGTSGRRGNEQFF.

In its sample, this clonotype was seen once. This sequence may be a read error, since a much larger clone differs from it by one base. Because it lacks the conserved phenylalanine or tryptophan at the end, this CDR3 is likely a read error. This chain joins TRBV6-6 and TRBJ1-5; D is undetermined. The V gene lost 0 bases and the J gene lost 0 bases, with 15 bases spanning the gap. Germline loops: CDR1 MNHNY, CDR2 SVGAGI (reference sequence). The CDR3 covers 18 residues. As DNA, the CDR3 is TGTGCCAGCAGTTACTCTGGCAGGCAATTTTATAGCAATCAGCCCCAGCATTCT. Protein: CASSYSGRQFYSNQPQHS.

This clonotype was observed a few times. The chain uses TRBV20-1 and TRBJ2-4, with D perhaps TRBD1 or TRBD2 (5 bases each). Germline-derived CDR1 and CDR2 are DFQATT and SNEGSKA (reference sequence). The CDR3 covers 12 residues. V was pared by 3 bases and J by 7 bases, with 10 bases between. CDR3 sequence reads: CSARREGNIQYF. CDR3 in DNA: TGCAGTGCTAGGCGAGAGGGGAACATTCAGTACTTC.

This chain connects TRBV6-5 to TRBJ1-1; 9 positions agree with TRBD1. V lost 6 bases, J lost 4 bases, and 9 bases stayed unmatched. CDR3 length: 15 residues. Germline V gene sequence: CDR1 MNHEY, CDR2 SVGAGI. Here the CDR3 reads CASRSKLQGATEAFF. In DNA, the CDR3 is TGTGCCAGCAGATCAAAACTACAGGGGGCCACTGAAGCTTTCTTT.

Regarding this clonotype: The junction departs from germline at one end; a sequencing error may be responsible. The V gene is TRBV5-8, the J gene TRBJ1-4; a possible D gene is TRBD1 (6 bases). From germline, CDR1 is SGHTS and CDR2 YDEGEE. This CDR3 region has 14 residues. In DNA, the CDR3 is TGTGCCAGCAGCCTGAGGGGGTTAAGGGAAAAACCGTTTTTT. Translated: CASSLRGLREKPFF.

This clonotype was detected many times. This chain connects TRBV6-5 to TRBJ2-3; D ambiguous. CDR1 is MNHEY, CDR2 SVGAGI, per germline. The CDR3 length is 13 residues. The ends were cut back, 7 bases at V and 0 bases at J, with 8 bases in the middle. CDR3 sequence reads: CASKVPSTDTQYF. In DNA form, the CDR3 reads TGTGCCAGCAAAGTCCCTAGCACAGATACGCAGTATTTT.

This clonotype was seen at least ten times. The CDR3 DNA follows: TGCGCCAGCAGCTCGACAGGGCCGGAGACCCAGTACTTC. This encodes CASSSTGPETQYF. The J gene is TRBJ2-5, the V gene TRBV5-1; 7 nucleotides align to TRBD1. The CDR3 has 13 residues. V lost 3 bases to trimming and J lost 5 bases; unmatched junction nucleotides: 4. Germline lookup yields CDR1 SGHRS and CDR2 YFSETQ. Full variable domain (remainder filled in from reference TRBV5-1 and TRBJ2-5): KAGVTQTPRYLIKTRGQQVTLSCSPISGHRSVSWYQQTPGQGLQFLFEYFSETQRNKGNFPGRFSGRQFSNSRSEMNVSTLELGDSALYLCASSSTGPETQYFGPGTRLLVL.

This clonotype was detected many times. The chain is built from TRBV7-9 and TRBJ2-7, with no clear D. Deletions cut 4 bases from V and 0 bases from J, with 13 bases between. Germline V lookup: CDR1 SEHNR, CDR2 FQNEAQ (reference sequence). The CDR3 is 15 amino acids. The CDR3, as DNA: TGTGCCAGCAGCTCCCCGGGCCGAAGCTCCTACGAGCAGTACTTC. The encoded protein is CASSSPGRSSYEQYF.

This clonotype was seen ten or more times. The gene calls are TRBV4-1 and TRBJ1-3, with 7 bases identical to TRBD1. Germline V gives CDR1 MGHRA, CDR2 YSYEKL. This CDR3 spans 16 amino acids. V lost 0 bases, J lost 4 bases, and 6 bases stayed unmatched. CDR3 loop: CASSQEWDRDGNTIYF. For the CDR3, the DNA is TGCGCCAGCAGCCAAGAGTGGGACAGAGACGGAAACACCATATATTTT.

The V call is TRBV7-3, the J call TRBJ1-6, with 9 bases identical to TRBD1. Unmatched junction bases numbered 10, after V lost 4 bases and J lost 9 bases. Germline V gives CDR1 SGHTA, CDR2 FQGTGA. The CDR3 is 16 amino acids. The CDR3 spells CASSSLQPGQGSPLHF. DNA of the CDR3: TGTGCCAGCAGCTCGCTCCAACCGGGACAGGGTTCACCCCTCCACTTT.

Many counts were recorded for this clonotype. The chain links TRBV12-3 or TRBV12-4 to TRBJ1-5; D unresolved. The V gene lost 4 bases and the J gene lost 1 base, with 8 bases spanning the gap. This CDR3 contains 14 residues. The CDR3 coding sequence is TGTGCCAGCAGTTCAGCCGGGAGCAATCAGCCCCAGCATTTT. As protein: CASSSAGSNQPQHF.

This chain connects TRBV18 to TRBJ1-5; TRBD1 matches 9 bases. Trimming took 2 bases from V and 6 from J; bases not matched to a gene: 5. The CDR3 loop spans 15 amino acids. From germline, CDR1 is KGHSH and CDR2 LQKENI. In nucleotides, the CDR3 is TGTGCCAGCTCACCAGCGGGACAGGGAGGTCAGCCCCAGCATTTT. This translates into CASSPAGQGGQPQHF.

Points on this clonotype: A much larger clone lies one base from this, so it may be a read error. This sequence joins TRBV3-1 and TRBJ1-6, with 8 bases aligning to TRBD1. Germline values: CDR1 LGHDT, CDR2 YNNKEL (reference sequence). The J segment lost 6 bases and the V segment lost 2 bases, leaving 9 bases of the junction unmatched. The CDR3 sequence is 17 residues long. The CDR3 coding sequence is TGTGCCAGCAGCCAACTATGCCGGACAGGGAGTAATTCACCCCTCCACTTT. Translating it yields CASSQLCRTGSNSPLHF.

The chain combines TRBV28 with TRBJ2-7; D gene uncertain. The germline V gene encodes CDR1 MDHEN and CDR2 SYDVKM. The CDR3 is made up of 14 amino acids. V lost 5 bases to trimming and J lost 2 bases, with 13 bases between them. The chain's CDR3 is CASSPHQSPYEQYF. CDR3 bases: TGTGCCAGCAGTCCCCACCAGAGCCCCTACGAGCAGTACTTC.

The chain employs TRBV10-2 and TRBJ1-1; possible D gene TRBD1, 6 bases. Trimming took off 0 bases at V and 4 bases at J, with 27 bases between the two ends. Germline CDR1 and CDR2: WSHSY and SAAADI. The CDR3 loop spans 20 amino acids. CDR3 DNA sequence: TGCGCCAGCAGTGAGTCGAAAATAAGGAGGAACAGGGCCCGTATCACTGAAGCTTTCTTT. This gives the protein CASSESKIRRNRARITEAFF.

This chain connects TRBV5-1 to TRBJ1-1, with TRBD1 matching over 10 bases. Germline V lookup: CDR1 SGHRS, CDR2 YFSETQ. Trimming removed 3 bases from V and 7 bases from J; junction bases left unmatched: 6. The CDR3 extends over 14 amino acids. The CDR3 DNA reads as TGCGCCAGCAGCTATCGACAGGGGGCCAATGAAGCTTTCTTT. Translating it yields CASSYRQGANEAFF.

The rearrangement links TRBV5-4 to TRBJ2-3; 8 bases align to TRBD2. The J segment lost 1 base and the V segment lost 4 bases, leaving 8 bases of the junction unmatched. CDR3 length equals 16 residues. Germline lookup yields CDR1 SGHNT and CDR2 YYREEE (reference sequence). The CDR3 loop reads CASSAWIGRGTDTQYF. The CDR3 DNA follows: TGTGCCAGCAGCGCCTGGATCGGGAGGGGCACAGATACGCAGTATTTT.

This clonotype was seen at least ten times. The CDR3 loop is CASSLGRGINEKLFF. The CDR3 DNA reads as TGTGCCAGCAGCCTAGGACGGGGGATTAATGAAAAACTGTTTTTT. The chain is built from TRBV5-6 and TRBJ1-4; D may be TRBD1 (5 bases). Trimming removed 4 bases at V and 4 bases at J, with 14 bases between. The germline V gene encodes CDR1 SGHDT and CDR2 YYEEEE. The CDR3 extends over 15 amino acids. The whole variable domain, remainder taken from reference TRBV5-6 and TRBJ1-4, is DAGVTQSPTHLIKTRGQQVTLRCSPKSGHDTVSWYQQALGQGPQFIFQYYEEEERQRGNFPDRFSGHQFPNYSSELNVNALLLGDSALYLCASSLGRGINEKLFFGSGTQLSVL.

This clonotype was detected ten times or more. The chain has TRBV19 and TRBJ2-3; TRBD2 matches at 13 bases. With V trimmed by 6 bases and J by 2 bases, 5 bases remained unmatched. This CDR3 has 16 amino acids. The germline CDR1 and CDR2 sequences are LNHDA and SQIVND (reference sequence). CDR3 protein: CASRPGTSGDTDTQYF. CDR3 nucleotides: TGTGCCAGTAGACCCGGGACTAGCGGGGACACAGATACGCAGTATTTT.

V and J are TRBV3-1 and TRBJ2-1; 8 positions match TRBD2. The trim removed 4 bases at V and 4 bases at J, leaving 9 bases unmatched. The CDR3 spans 16 residues. Per the germline V gene, CDR1 is LGHDT and CDR2 is YNNKEL (reference sequence). Written as DNA, the CDR3 is TGTGCCAGCAGCCTGACCGGGACTAGGGGTTACAATGAGCAGTTCTTC. Its protein is CASSLTGTRGYNEQFF.

Many counts were recorded for this clonotype. The chain recombines TRBV3-1 with TRBJ2-7; D possibly uses TRBD1 or TRBD2 (5 bases each). This CDR3 spans 11 amino acids. With 6 bases removed from V and 5 bases from J, the gap between germline ends came to 8 bases. Germline V gene lookup returns CDR1 LGHDT and CDR2 YNNKEL (reference sequence). CDR3 DNA sequence: TGTGCCAGCAGATGGGGGAACGAGCAGTACTTC. Its protein product is CASRWGNEQYF.

This clonotype came up many times. V gene TRBV24-1 combines with J gene TRBJ2-6, with D possibly matching TRBD2 (6 bases). This CDR3 comprises 15 residues. Germline V gene sequence: CDR1 KGHDR, CDR2 SFDVKD. V lost 9 bases and J 2 bases, leaving 13 bases between the germline ends. CDR3 amino acids: CATSQGGAGANVLTF. Written as DNA, the CDR3 is TGTGCCACCTCCCAGGGAGGAGCTGGGGCCAACGTCCTGACTTTC.

With respect to this clonotype: A junction end diverges from the germline sequence, so it may reflect a read error. This sequence joins TRBV9 and TRBJ1-3; D uncertain. Per the germline V gene, CDR1 is SGDLS and CDR2 is YYNGEE. The CDR3 has 12 amino acids. The CDR3 region has the DNA TGTGCCAGCAGCGTAGACGAGAACATCATATATTTT. It is translated as CASSVDENIIYF.

In this sample, this clonotype turned up many times. CDR3 amino acids: CASSPSNTDTQYF. For the CDR3, the DNA is TGTGCCAGCAGCCCCTCAAACACAGATACGCAGTATTTT. V and J are TRBV9 and TRBJ2-3; D uncertain. The length of the CDR3 is 13 residues. Germline V CDR1 and CDR2: SGDLS, YYNGEE. Trimming removed 4 bases from V and 2 bases from J, with 8 bases in between.